These T cell receptor beta chains were read from a single sample in a study of blood T cell repertoires in COVID-19. Measured with immunoSEQ multiplex PCR; TCRdb has only the in-frame clones, and not every one. The sample consists of around 120,000 clones, roughly 88% of them appearing once. Material for sequencing was peripheral blood. The receptors were sampled from a woman aged 50 to 65 with active or convalescent COVID-19. Each CDR3 is given with its conserved first and last residue. A D gene is named only where the DNA matches it firmly. Rows may omit the clone size; those that give it use once, few, many or a size class.

D gene	V gene	clone size	CDR3 length	J gene	CDR3 protein	CDR3 DNA
-	TRBV19	-	15	TRBJ1-5	CASNIGGVSNQPQHF	TGTGCCAGTAACATCGGGGGGGTAAGCAATCAGCCCCAGCATTTT
TRBD1	TRBV11-2	-	17	TRBJ2-7	CASSSALLRDSGFEQYF	TGTGCCAGCAGCTCCGCACTCCTTCGGGACAGCGGTTTTGAGCAGTACTTC
-	TRBV2	-	14	TRBJ2-7	CASRPQGLSYEQYF	TGTGCCAGCAGGCCCCAGGGACTCTCCTACGAGCAGTACTTC
-	TRBV4-3	-	13	TRBJ1-2	CASSQEIGRGYTF	TGCGCCAGCAGCCAAGAAATAGGGAGGGGCTACACCTTC
-	TRBV13	-	15	TRBJ1-6	CASSLGVIRVSPLHF	TGTGCCAGCAGCTTAGGGGTCATAAGAGTTTCACCCCTCCACTTT
TRBD1	TRBV19	-	12	TRBJ2-7	CASSNRGYEQYF	TGTGCCAGTAGTAACAGGGGGTACGAGCAGTACTTC
-	TRBV14	-	15	TRBJ1-3	CASSQDRWVGDTIYF	TGTGCCAGCAGCCAAGATCGTTGGGTGGGAGACACCATATATTTT
TRBD1	TRBV2	-	14	TRBJ2-7	CASRPLGQAYEQYF	TGTGCCTCCCGCCCCCTCGGACAGGCTTACGAGCAGTACTTC
TRBD2	TRBV5-4	-	16	TRBJ2-2	CASTFAGGANTGELFF	TGTGCCAGCACCTTCGCGGGGGGTGCGAACACCGGGGAGCTGTTTTTT
TRBD2	TRBV28	once	17	TRBJ2-1	CASSSRLAGNSYNEQFF	TGTGCCAGCAGTTCTCGACTAGCGGGGAACTCCTACAATGAGCAGTTCTTC
TRBD1	TRBV28	-	15	TRBJ1-4	CASSAPGQGNEKLFF	TGTGCCAGCAGTGCCCCTGGACAGGGCAATGAAAAACTGTTTTTT
TRBD1	TRBV19	-	12	TRBJ2-1	CASSIRTGEQFF	TGTGCCAGTAGTATAAGGACAGGGGAGCAGTTCTTC
TRBD2	TRBV9	-	14	TRBJ2-5	CASSGSGREETQYF	TGTGCCAGCAGCGGTAGCGGGAGGGAAGAGACCCAGTACTTC
-	TRBV7-2	-	13	TRBJ1-3	CASRRTAGNTIYF	TGTGCCAGCAGGAGGACAGCTGGAAACACCATATATTTT
-	TRBV7-8	-	11	TRBJ2-7	CASSRSGEQYF	TGTGCCAGCAGCCGCAGCGGCGAGCAGTACTTC
TRBD1	TRBV18	-	16	TRBJ1-4	CASSLGTALTNEKLFF	TGTGCCAGCTCACTTGGGACAGCTTTAACTAATGAAAAACTGTTTTTT
TRBD2	TRBV10-3	-	15	TRBJ2-3	CAISLSAGDPDTQYF	TGTGCCATCAGTTTATCAGCGGGAGACCCAGATACGCAGTATTTT
TRBD1	TRBV18	-	15	TRBJ2-1	CASSPGTGSVNEQFF	TGTGCCAGCTCGCCCGGGACAGGCTCGGTAAATGAGCAGTTCTTC
TRBD2	TRBV7-9	-	15	TRBJ2-5	CASSLVSRERETQYF	TGTGCCAGCAGCTTAGTCTCGCGGGAGCGGGAGACCCAGTACTTC
-	TRBV3-1/TRBV3-2	once	16	TRBJ2-7	CASSLTSVRGSYEQYF	TGTGCCAGCAGCCTCACCTCCGTCCGGGGCTCCTACGAGCAGTACTTC
TRBD1	TRBV4-2	-	15	TRBJ1-3	CASKAPTGIGNTIYF	TGTGCCAGCAAGGCCCCGACAGGGATCGGAAACACCATATATTTT
-	TRBV19	once	13	TRBJ1-1	CASRYRAATEAFF	TGTGCCAGTAGGTACAGGGCGGCCACTGAAGCTTTCTTT
-	TRBV4-3	-	15	TRBJ1-4	CASSHNRRTNEKLFF	TGCGCCAGCAGCCATAACAGGCGAACTAATGAAAAACTGTTTTTT
TRBD2	TRBV20-1	-	14	TRBJ2-2	CSASLAGVPGELFF	TGCAGTGCTAGTCTAGCGGGAGTTCCCGGGGAGCTGTTTTTT
TRBD2	TRBV4-2	-	17	TRBJ2-3	CASSQGTSSGSADTQYF	TGTGCCAGCAGCCAAGGGACCAGTAGCGGGAGCGCAGATACGCAGTATTTT
TRBD2	TRBV7-2	-	17	TRBJ2-3	CASSFGPSGSRGDTQYF	TGTGCCAGCAGCTTTGGTCCCAGCGGGAGTAGGGGAGATACGCAGTATTTT
-	TRBV30	-	15	TRBJ2-7	CAWSVGPGGSYEQYF	TGTGCCTGGAGTGTTGGCCCAGGGGGGAGCTACGAGCAGTACTTC
-	TRBV13	-	13	TRBJ1-4	CASSRREGGKLFF	TGTGCCAGCAGCAGACGGGAGGGTGGAAAACTGTTTTTT
-	TRBV21-1	-	14	TRBJ1-2	CASSKARGAGGYTF	TGTGCCAGCAGCAAAGCGCGGGGGGCGGGTGGCTACACCTTC
-	TRBV10-3	few	13	TRBJ2-3	CALRAGTGDTQYF	TGTGCCCTACGGGCGGGTACCGGAGATACGCAGTATTTT
TRBD2	TRBV6-4	-	15	TRBJ2-7	CARSAAGVSSYEQYF	TGTGCCAGGTCTGCAGCGGGGGTTTCCTCCTACGAGCAGTACTTC
-	TRBV19	-	13	TRBJ1-1	CASSPRGVTEAFF	TGTGCCAGTAGTCCCAGGGGAGTCACTGAAGCTTTCTTT
-	TRBV2	-	14	TRBJ2-7	CASTLNRASYEQYF	TGTGCCAGCACCCTGAACAGGGCCTCCTACGAGCAGTACTTC
TRBD2	TRBV6-2/TRBV6-3	-	21	TRBJ2-7	CASSTLKGWSGRGSGAYEQYF	TGTGCCAGCAGTACCTTAAAGGGGTGGAGCGGGAGGGGATCCGGGGCCTACGAGCAGTACTTC
TRBD1	TRBV28	-	16	TRBJ1-2	CASSATRDRVIYGYTF	TGTGCCAGCAGCGCCACCAGAGACAGGGTAATCTATGGCTACACCTTC
-	TRBV6-2/TRBV6-3	-	14	TRBJ1-2	CASSKTGSNYGYTF	TGTGCCAGCAGTAAGACAGGATCTAACTATGGCTACACCTTC
TRBD2	TRBV6-2/TRBV6-3	-	18	TRBJ2-6	CASSDGIAGSSGANVLTF	TGTGCCAGCAGTGACGGGATAGCGGGGTCCTCTGGGGCCAACGTCCTGACTTTC
-	TRBV5-6	-	14	TRBJ1-2	CASSFAGLNYGYTF	TGTGCCAGCAGCTTTGCAGGGTTAAACTATGGCTACACCTTC
-	TRBV4-1	-	13	TRBJ1-1	CASSREENTEAFF	TGCGCCAGCAGCCGTGAGGAGAACACTGAAGCTTTCTTT
-	TRBV11-2	-	15	TRBJ1-1	CASSWKVGGLRLAFF	TGTGCCAGCAGCTGGAAGGTGGGGGGACTTCGTTTAGCTTTCTTT
TRBD2	TRBV6-2/TRBV6-3	-	19	TRBJ2-1	CASSYVEAGGPKSYNEQFF	TGTGCCAGCAGTTACGTCGAAGCGGGAGGTCCAAAGTCCTACAATGAGCAGTTCTTC
-	TRBV2	-	15	TRBJ2-6	CASSETQTGANVLTF	TGTGCCAGCAGTGAAACCCAGACTGGGGCCAACGTCCTGACTTTC
TRBD1	TRBV27	once	15	TRBJ2-7	CASTRGTGTTYEQYF	TGTGCCAGCACTCGGGGGACAGGGACTACCTACGAGCAGTACTTC
TRBD1	TRBV3-1/TRBV3-2	-	14	TRBJ1-1	CASTMGQANTEAFF	TGTGCCAGCACCATGGGACAGGCGAACACTGAAGCTTTCTTT
TRBD2	TRBV19	-	14	TRBJ2-5	CASSAGAGGETQYF	TGTGCCAGTAGCGCCGGCGCGGGAGGTGAGACCCAGTACTTC
TRBD1	TRBV7-2	-	15	TRBJ2-7	CASSLAGTGRAEQYF	TGTGCCAGCAGCTTAGCCGGGACAGGCAGGGCCGAGCAGTACTTC
TRBD2	TRBV7-3	-	15	TRBJ2-3	CASSPSSGVTDTQYF	TGTGCCAGCAGTCCTTCTAGCGGGGTCACAGATACGCAGTATTTT
TRBD2	TRBV27	-	15	TRBJ2-3	CASSLGTSGADTQYF	TGTGCCAGCAGTTTAGGGACTAGCGGGGCAGATACGCAGTATTTT
-	TRBV14	few	13	TRBJ1-1	CASSQGPGVEAFF	TGTGCCAGCAGCCAAGGGCCGGGAGTTGAAGCTTTCTTT
-	TRBV6-6	once	16	TRBJ1-3	CASTLEGPGAGNTIYF	TGTGCCAGCACCTTGGAAGGCCCCGGGGCTGGAAACACCATATATTTT
TRBD2	TRBV20-1	-	19	TRBJ2-4	CSASGTSGSDPKYKNIQYF	TGCAGTGCTAGTGGGACTAGCGGGAGCGATCCCAAATACAAAAACATTCAGTACTTC
-	TRBV7-2	few	14	TRBJ1-2	CASSSSRGGYGYTF	TGTGCCAGCAGCTCATCCCGGGGTGGCTATGGCTACACCTTC
TRBD2	TRBV27	-	15	TRBJ2-1	CASSLGSGRYNEQFF	TGTGCCAGCAGTTTGGGTAGCGGGAGATACAATGAGCAGTTCTTC
-	TRBV6-2/TRBV6-3	-	13	TRBJ2-1	CASSPPSGDEQFF	TGTGCCAGCAGCCCCCCCAGTGGTGATGAGCAGTTCTTC
TRBD1	TRBV29-1	-	13	TRBJ1-4	CSASWQGDEKLFF	TGCAGCGCCTCTTGGCAGGGGGATGAAAAACTGTTTTTT
-	TRBV21-1	-	15	TRBJ1-3	CASSTFTGCGSTIYF	TGTGCCAGCAGCACCTTTACAGGGTGCGGGAGCACCATATATTTT
-	TRBV2	-	12	TRBJ2-1	CASSKLDVEQFF	TGTGCCAGCAGCAAACTAGATGTTGAGCAGTTCTTC
-	TRBV5-5	-	15	TRBJ1-5	CASTPFGAVDQPQHF	TGTGCCAGCACCCCCTTTGGGGCAGTCGATCAGCCCCAGCATTTT
TRBD1	TRBV6-4	-	16	TRBJ2-6	CASSERDSSGANVLTF	TGTGCCAGCAGTGAACGGGACAGCTCTGGGGCCAACGTCCTGACTTTC